This T cell receptor beta chain was retrieved from a study of cytomegalovirus exposure and HLA in healthy donors. General observations from the study: Most subjects had HLA-A and HLA-B alleles reportedly predicted accurately by TCR beta sequences. Productive rates of about 87% or about 30% were seen for most TCR beta V segments in an earlier analysis.

The PCR was carried out with 60 Vbeta primers and 13 Jbeta primers. TCRdb's table, derived via immunoSEQ multiplex PCR, lists solely in-frame clones and lacks some. The sample has about 26,000 clones, about 70% seen once; the top ten hold about 4.7%. The CDR3 contains 13 residues. Unmatched junction bases numbered 6, after V lost 7 bases and J lost 3 bases. Germline V gene data show CDR1 as SQVTM and CDR2 as ANQGSEA. Donors in the study were healthy people who gave bone marrow. Comments on this clone: Its antigen is currently unknown.

The clonotype originates from a woman aged 50 to 60 in good health and CMV-seronegative. The chain uses TRBV29-1 and TRBJ2-3; TRBD1 aligns across 8 bases. Sequenced: PBMCs. The CDR3 is CSDDRGGTDTQYF. CDR3 nucleotides: TGCAGCGATGACAGGGGTGGGACAGATACGCAGTATTTT.